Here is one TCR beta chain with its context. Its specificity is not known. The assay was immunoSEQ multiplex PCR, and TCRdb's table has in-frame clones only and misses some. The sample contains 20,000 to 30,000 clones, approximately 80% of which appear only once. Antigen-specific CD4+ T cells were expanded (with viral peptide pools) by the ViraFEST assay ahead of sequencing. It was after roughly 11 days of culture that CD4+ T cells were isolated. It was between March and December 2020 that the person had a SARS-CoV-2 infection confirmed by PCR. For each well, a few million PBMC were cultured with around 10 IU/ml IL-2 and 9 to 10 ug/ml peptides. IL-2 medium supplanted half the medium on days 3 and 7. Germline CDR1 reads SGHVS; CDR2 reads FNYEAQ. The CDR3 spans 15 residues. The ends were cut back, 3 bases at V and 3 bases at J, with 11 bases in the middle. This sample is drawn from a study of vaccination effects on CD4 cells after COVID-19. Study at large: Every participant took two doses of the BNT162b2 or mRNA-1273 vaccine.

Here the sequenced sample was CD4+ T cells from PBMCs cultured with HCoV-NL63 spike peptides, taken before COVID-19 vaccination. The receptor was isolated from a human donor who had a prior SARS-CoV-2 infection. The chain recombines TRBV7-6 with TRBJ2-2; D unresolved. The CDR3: CASSFGAPHTGELFF. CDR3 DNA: TGTGCCAGCAGCTTCGGTGCCCCCCACACCGGGGAGCTGTTTTTT.